This passage covers 21 T cell receptor beta chains from one sample sequenced in a study of immune cell composition in non-small cell lung cancer. Repertoires were generated with immunoSEQ multiplex PCR, while TCRdb's copy carries only in-frame clones and drops some. The top ten hold roughly an eighth of the sample, which has some 13,000 clones, roughly 73% seen once. Specimen: lung tumor tissue. The source of these receptors is a human donor with non-small cell lung cancer.

The chain links TRBV7-2 to TRBJ2-6; the D gene is possibly TRBD1 (5 bases). V lost 4 bases and J lost 0, with 10 bases in between. The germline V gene encodes CDR1 SGHTA and CDR2 FQGNSA. The CDR3 loop spans 16 amino acids. CDR3 protein: CASSSQGFSGANVLTF. The CDR3 region has the DNA TGTGCCAGCAGCTCCCAGGGTTTCTCTGGGGCCAACGTCCTGACTTTC.

In its sample, this clone was seen a few times. Sequence at one end of the junction differs from germline and may be a read error. CDR3 sequence reads: CASSLEGGVTGELFF. CDR3 nucleotides: TGTGCTAGCAGCTTAGAAGGGGGGGTCACCGGGGAGCTGTTTTTT. J is TRBJ2-2 and V is TRBV7-7; tentatively, D is TRBD2 (7 bases). The CDR3 totals 15 residues. Germline V gene data show CDR1 as SSHAT and CDR2 as FNYEAQ (reference sequence).

This rearrangement joins TRBV6-5 to TRBJ2-7; TRBD2 matches 15 bases. The CDR3 is 15 amino acids. Germline CDR1 MNHEY, CDR2 SVGAGI. Germline trimming cut 2 bases from V and 6 bases from J; bases unmatched to any gene: 2. The CDR3 is CASSYGLAGGPEQYF. In DNA, the CDR3 is TGTGCCAGCAGTTACGGACTAGCGGGAGGGCCCGAGCAGTACTTC.

This chain uses TRBV10-3 with TRBJ1-2; TRBD1 matches 7 bases. The germline CDR1 and CDR2 sequences are ENHRY and SYGVKD. CDR3 length: 15 amino acids. The V segment lost 10 bases and the J segment 4 bases; nucleotides outside the gene matches: 15. This chain's CDR3 is CATSYADRAPYGYTF. The CDR3 coding sequence is TGTGCCACCTCCTATGCCGACAGGGCGCCCTATGGCTACACCTTC.

The CDR3 coding sequence is TGTGCCTGGACCTCGGGGGGGACGAACACTGAAGCTTTCTTT. It translates to CAWTSGGTNTEAFF. The rearrangement uses TRBV30 and TRBJ1-1, with D possibly TRBD1 on 5 matching bases. CDR3 length: 14 residues. With 4 bases removed from V and 1 base from J, the gap between germline ends came to 13 bases. Germline assignment: CDR1 GTSNPN and CDR2 SVGIG (reference sequence). Complete variable domain (other parts from reference TRBV30 and TRBJ1-1): SQTIHQWPATLVQPVGSPLSLECTVEGTSNPNLYWYRQAAGRGLQLLFYSVGIGQISSEVPQNLSASRPQDRQFILSSKKLLLSDSGFYLCAWTSGGTNTEAFFGQGTRLTVV.

This clone appeared once. The CDR3 loop is CASSLYAGTNTGELFF. CDR3 DNA: TGTGCCAGCAGCTTATACGCGGGGACGAACACCGGGGAGCTGTTTTTT. The V and J genes are TRBV7-8 and TRBJ2-2; D possibly corresponds to TRBD2 (6 bases). Germline lookup yields CDR1 SGHVS and CDR2 FQNEAQ. V was cut by 2 bases and J by 0 bases, with 10 bases left in between. CDR3 length: 16 residues.

In DNA form, the CDR3 reads TGTGCCAGCGGATGGGAGGGATTTGAAAGCACAGATACGCAGTATTTT. Translation: CASGWEGFESTDTQYF. The chain has TRBV27 and TRBJ2-3, with 7 bases lining up with TRBD2. The CDR3 extends over 16 amino acids. V lost 8 bases to trimming and J lost 0 bases; unmatched junction nucleotides: 11. Germline V gives CDR1 MNHEY, CDR2 SMNVEV (reference sequence).

The rearrangement uses TRBV5-1 and TRBJ2-5; 8 positions agree with TRBD2. After removal of 6 bases from V and 4 bases from J, the junction contained 14 bases not matched to a gene. The CDR3 covers 16 residues. Germline CDR1 SGHRS, CDR2 YFSETQ. CDR3: CASMSGSGKGLETQYF. In DNA form, the CDR3 reads TGCGCCAGCATGAGCGGTAGCGGGAAGGGTTTAGAGACCCAGTACTTC. The entire variable domain, with the rest obtained from reference TRBV5-1 and TRBJ2-5, is as follows: KAGVTQTPRYLIKTRGQQVTLSCSPISGHRSVSWYQQTPGQGLQFLFEYFSETQRNKGNFPGRFSGRQFSNSRSEMNVSTLELGDSALYLCASMSGSGKGLETQYFGPGTRLLVL.

The chain employs TRBV19 and TRBJ2-1; 9 bases align to TRBD1. This CDR3 region has 18 residues. The trim removed 4 bases at V and 2 bases at J, leaving 12 bases unmatched. Germline V CDR1 and CDR2: LNHDA, SQIVND (reference sequence). Here the CDR3 DNA reads TGTGCCAGTAGTACCCCCCTTGCAACAGGGGGCACCTACAATGAGCAGTTCTTC. Protein sequence: CASSTPLATGGTYNEQFF. Full variable domain (rest looked up from reference TRBV19 and TRBJ2-1): DGGITQSPKYLFRKEGQNVTLSCEQNLNHDAMYWYRQDPGQGLRLIYYSQIVNDFQKGDIAEGYSVSREKKESFPLTVTSAQKNPTAFYLCASSTPLATGGTYNEQFFGPGTRLTVL.

The V call is TRBV11-2, the J call TRBJ1-2; 9 bases map to TRBD1. The germline CDR1 and CDR2 sequences are SGHAT and FQNNGV. The CDR3 consists of 18 residues. The junction had 17 bases not matched to a gene; V was cut back by 5 bases and J by 4 bases. The CDR3, as DNA: TGTGCCAGCAGCCCGCCCGACAGGGGGTCTATCGTTGCCTATGGCTACACCTTC. As protein: CASSPPDRGSIVAYGYTF.

The rearrangement joins TRBV9 to TRBJ2-6, with TRBD1 identical over 7 bases. Germline V gene sequence: CDR1 SGDLS, CDR2 YYNGEE. With 4 bases clipped from V and 1 base from J, the junction kept 5 bases outside the gene matches. The CDR3 is 16 residues long. This CDR3 is CASSFTTGSGANVLTF. CDR3 bases: TGTGCCAGCAGCTTTACGACAGGGTCTGGGGCCAACGTCCTGACTTTC.

The chain links TRBV19 to TRBJ1-5; a weak D match, TRBD1 (5 bases). Germline loops: CDR1 LNHDA, CDR2 SQIVND (reference sequence). The V and J ends lost 4 bases and 3 bases respectively, with 19 bases between them. The CDR3 contains 17 residues. The CDR3 nucleotides read TGTGCCAGTAGTACCAGGGTTACTGGCTCTAACAATCAGCCCCAGCATTTT. Translation gives CASSTRVTGSNNQPQHF. Full variable domain (missing parts from reference TRBV19 and TRBJ1-5): DGGITQSPKYLFRKEGQNVTLSCEQNLNHDAMYWYRQDPGQGLRLIYYSQIVNDFQKGDIAEGYSVSREKKESFPLTVTSAQKNPTAFYLCASSTRVTGSNNQPQHFGDGTRLSIL.

The CDR3: CASSQAQGTRNTEAFF. CDR3 nucleotide sequence: TGTGCCAGCAGCCAAGCTCAGGGGACCCGGAACACTGAAGCTTTCTTT. The rearrangement links TRBV4-2 to TRBJ1-1; weak D call: TRBD1 (6 bases). Trimming removed 1 base from V and 1 base from J, with 13 bases in between. The CDR3 is made up of 16 amino acids. Germline loops: CDR1 LGHNA, CDR2 YNFKEQ.

This chain links TRBV6-1 with TRBJ1-5; D uncertain. V lost 6 bases and J 6 bases, leaving 12 bases between the germline ends. CDR3 length equals 13 residues. The germline V gene has CDR1 MNHNS and CDR2 SASEGT. In DNA, the CDR3 is TGTGCCAGCAGGGGTAACGGCGGTCAGCCCCAGCATTTT. Translation gives CASRGNGGQPQHF.

Only a few counts were recorded for this clone. The genes are TRBV7-2 and TRBJ1-1; D might be TRBD1 (5 bases). The V and J ends lost 7 bases and 3 bases respectively, with 9 bases between them. The length of the CDR3 is 12 residues. In germline, CDR1 is SGHTA, CDR2 FQGNSA. CDR3 protein: CASKWGDTEAFF. CDR3 sequence (DNA): TGTGCCAGCAAATGGGGGGACACTGAAGCTTTCTTT.

The rearrangement links TRBV7-2 to TRBJ2-7; the D gene is possibly TRBD1 (5 bases). This CDR3 is 13 amino acids long. From germline, CDR1 is SGHTA and CDR2 FQGNSA. V was shortened by 5 bases and J by 2 bases, with 10 bases between the two germline ends. DNA of the CDR3: TGTGCCAGCAGCCCGAAGGGGCCCTACGAGCAGTACTTC. This codes for CASSPKGPYEQYF.

The chain is built from TRBV9 and TRBJ2-1; the D is unclear. CDR3 length: 15 amino acids. Trimming removed 0 bases at V and 5 bases at J, with 12 bases between. Germline V gene data show CDR1 as SGDLS and CDR2 as YYNGEE. The CDR3 DNA reads as TGTGCCAGCAGCGTAGGGCAGGCCGATCACAATGAGCAGTTCTTC. Translating gives CASSVGQADHNEQFF. The entire variable domain, with the rest obtained from reference TRBV9 and TRBJ2-1, is as follows: DSGVTQTPKHLITATGQRVTLRCSPRSGDLSVYWYQQSLDQGLQFLIQYYNGEERAKGNILERFSAQQFPDLHSELNLSSLELGDSALYFCASSVGQADHNEQFFGPGTRLTVL.

The chain couples TRBV9 to TRBJ2-3; TRBD2 aligns across 10 bases. V trimming: 0 bases; J trimming: 5 bases; junction bases outside the gene matches: 6. The germline gives CDR1 SGDLS, CDR2 YYNGEE. CDR3 length equals 16 residues. CDR3 amino acids: CASSVGPAGGVDTQYF. The CDR3 nucleotides read TGTGCCAGCAGCGTAGGCCCAGCGGGGGGGGTAGATACGCAGTATTTT.

The CDR3 spells CASSPSSYGYTF. The DNA for the CDR3 is TGTGCCAGCAGCCCCTCGAGCTATGGCTACACCTTC. The chain links TRBV7-9 to TRBJ1-2; D remains unclear. This CDR3 region has 12 residues. Per the germline V gene, CDR1 is SEHNR and CDR2 is FQNEAQ (reference sequence). Trimming left V 5 bases short and J 4 bases short, with 8 bases between. The whole variable domain, remainder taken from reference TRBV7-9 and TRBJ1-2, is DTGVSQNPRHKITKRGQNVTFRCDPISEHNRLYWYRQTLGQGPEFLTYFQNEAQLEKSRLLSDRFSAERPKGSFSTLEIQRTEQGDSAMYLCASSPSSYGYTFGSGTRLTVV.

The chain carries TRBV7-2 and TRBJ2-1; 8 bases line up with TRBD2. The CDR3 loop spans 16 amino acids. CDR1 and CDR2 (germline): SGHTA, FQGNSA. After removal of 3 bases from V and 4 bases from J, the junction contained 8 bases not matched to a gene. The CDR3 spells CASSFKGSSGYNEQFF. DNA for the CDR3: TGTGCCAGCAGCTTCAAGGGGTCTAGCGGGTACAATGAGCAGTTCTTC.

A remark on this clone: Its ends do not fully match the called genes, so a read error is possible. V is TRBV5-1 and J is TRBJ1-2; 11 positions agree with TRBD1. The CDR3 has 15 residues. Germline CDR1 and CDR2: SGHRS and YFSETQ. Here the CDR3 reads CASSLGTGGNSGYTF. The DNA of the CDR3 is TGCGCCAGCAGCTTGGGGACAGGGGGCAACTCTGGCTACACCTTC.